What follows is one T cell receptor beta chain and its context. In germline, CDR1 is MGHDK, CDR2 SYGVNS. The CDR3 runs to 12 residues. Trimming pared 8 bases from V and 6 bases from J, leaving 14 bases between. Libraries were prepared by immunoSEQ multiplex PCR; TCRdb keeps only in-frame clonotypes and omits some of them. The sample has fewer than 90,000 clones, roughly 86% seen once; the top ten hold 4.5% to 7%. The data belong to a study of T cell responses to AZD1222 COVID-19 vaccine. The receptor was isolated from an adult who received the AZD1222 COVID-19 vaccine. The chain employs TRBV25-1 and TRBJ2-7; D ambiguous. Sequences were derived from peripheral blood, sampled 28 days after the second AZD1222 dose. The CDR3 bases are TGTGCCAGCGGGTATGTTATAGGCGAGCAGTACTTC. The encoded protein is CASGYVIGEQYF.